These 31 T cell receptor beta chains came from one sample sequenced in a study of T-cell reconstitution after alpha-beta-depleted transplantation in children. Unique molecular identifiers were incorporated during preparation of the TCRbeta library. MiXCR, run by TCRdb on the PCR reads, gives a single entry per CDR3 protein. The table has fewer than 400,000 distinct CDR3 sequences, approximately 20% seen once. The specimen comprised PBMCs from the stem cell graft donor, sampled from the stem cell graft. The receptors were gathered from a human donor who donated a stem cell graft to a child with acute myeloid leukemia.

The chain is built from TRBV12-3 or TRBV12-4 and TRBJ2-7, with a possible D match to TRBD2 (5 bases). The CDR3 totals 13 residues. V lost 6 bases, J lost 7 bases, and 16 bases lay in between. Here the CDR3 DNA reads TGTGCCAGCAGCCCGGGTACTCCGGGAGAGCAGTACTTC. It is translated as CASSPGTPGEQYF.

This clonotype was found many times. V is TRBV20-1 and J is TRBJ1-2; D is perhaps TRBD1 (6 bases). The CDR3 runs to 13 residues. Deletions cut 3 bases from V and 6 bases from J, with 14 bases between. CDR1 DFQATT and CDR2 SNEGSKA come from the germline V gene (reference sequence). This chain's CDR3 is CSASGARGDGYTF. As DNA, the CDR3 is TGCAGTGCTAGTGGGGCCAGGGGCGATGGCTACACCTTC.

The chain couples TRBV5-1 to TRBJ2-3; TRBD1 is a possible D gene (5 bases). Germline CDR1 is SGHRS and CDR2 is YFSETQ. The CDR3 contains 15 residues. V shed 0 bases and J shed 1 base, with 9 bases lying between them. The CDR3 is CASSLEAGRTDTQYF. CDR3 nucleotides: TGCGCCAGCAGCTTGGAGGCAGGGCGCACAGATACGCAGTATTTT.

Ten or more counts support this clonotype. The chain uses TRBV12-3 or TRBV12-4 and TRBJ2-6; D perhaps matches TRBD1 (6 bases). The CDR3 spans 15 residues. Trimming shortened V by 6 bases and J by 0 bases, and 9 bases separated the two germline ends. The CDR3 region is CASSRQVSGANVLTF. The CDR3 DNA reads as TGTGCCAGCAGCCGACAGGTCTCTGGGGCCAACGTCCTGACTTTC.

J is TRBJ2-7 and V is TRBV4-1, with D perhaps matching TRBD1 (5 bases). The V and J ends lost 0 bases and 4 bases respectively, with 13 bases between them. Per the germline V gene, CDR1 is MGHRA and CDR2 is YSYEKL. This CDR3 contains 15 residues. CDR3 amino acids: CASSQDGMDNYEQYF. CDR3 DNA sequence: TGCGCCAGCAGCCAAGATGGTATGGACAATTACGAGCAGTACTTC.

This chain connects TRBV11-2 to TRBJ2-7; 10 bases are shared with TRBD1. Germline lookup yields CDR1 SGHAT and CDR2 FQNNGV. J gave up 6 bases and V 4 bases, and 6 bases lay outside the gene matches. CDR3 length: 14 amino acids. The CDR3 region is CASSSGTGVSEQYF. CDR3 nucleotides: TGTGCCAGCAGCTCCGGGACAGGGGTTAGCGAGCAGTACTTC.

The genes are TRBV4-3 and TRBJ1-6; D is undetermined. V was trimmed by 0 bases and J by 1 base, leaving 13 bases between them. Germline values: CDR1 LGHNA, CDR2 YSLEER. CDR3 length: 18 residues. The CDR3 bases are TGCGCCAGCAGCCAAGAATTTGAGGGTTGGTCCTATAATTCACCCCTCCACTTT. Translating it yields CASSQEFEGWSYNSPLHF.

This clonotype appeared many times. This chain uses TRBV20-1 with TRBJ1-5, with D possibly TRBD1 on 6 matching bases. This CDR3 has 18 amino acids. The V gene's germline CDR1 is DFQATT and CDR2 SNEGSKA (reference sequence). Trimming left V 3 bases short and J 4 bases short, with 25 bases between. The DNA of the CDR3 is TGCAGTGCTAGTACAGGGTTTGAGACTAGGGATGGTAATCAGCCCCAGCATTTT. This sequence encodes CSASTGFETRDGNQPQHF.

Only a few counts were recorded for this clonotype. This sequence joins TRBV7-9 and TRBJ2-1, with a weak D call TRBD2 (6 bases). Trimming pared 5 bases from V and 0 bases from J, leaving 17 bases between. Germline lookup yields CDR1 SEHNR and CDR2 FQNEAQ (reference sequence). The CDR3 consists of 17 residues. CDR3 coding DNA: TGTGCCAGCAGCCTCTCCGGAGGTAGCGGCTCCTACAATGAGCAGTTCTTC. It codes for CASSLSGGSGSYNEQFF.

The chain joins TRBV28 to TRBJ2-5; 11 bases match TRBD2. With 8 bases clipped from V and 2 bases from J, the junction kept 4 bases outside the gene matches. From germline, CDR1 is MDHEN and CDR2 SYDVKM. This CDR3 spans 14 amino acids. CDR3 sequence (DNA): TGTGCCAGCCAGGGACTAGCGGAGCAAGAGACCCAGTACTTC. It yields the protein CASQGLAEQETQYF. Supplemented by reference TRBV28 and TRBJ2-5, the full variable domain reads DVKVTQSSRYLVKRTGEKVFLECVQDMDHENMFWYRQDPGLGLRLIYFSYDVKMKEKGDIPEGYSVSREKKERFSLILESASTNQTSMYLCASQGLAEQETQYFGPGTRLLVL.

This clonotype was found a few times. The V gene is TRBV12-3 or TRBV12-4, the J gene TRBJ1-1, with 8 bases identical to TRBD1. The CDR3 sequence is 16 residues long. J gave up 7 bases and V 6 bases, and 16 bases lay outside the gene matches. The CDR3, as DNA: TGTGCCAGCAGCGCCCCGGACAGGGCCATTAAGGGTGAAGCTTTCTTT. Residues: CASSAPDRAIKGEAFF.

To note about this clonotype: No conserved phenylalanine or tryptophan ends this CDR3, so it is likely a read error. It is unclear where the CDR3 begins or ends on the DNA, so no DNA is shown, and the CDR3 is as TCRdb lists it. The rearrangement joins TRBV12-3 or TRBV12-4 to TRBJ2-1; the D call of TRBD2 is as the table states it, not checked on the DNA. Including both end residues, the CDR3 is 8 amino acids long. This CDR3 reads CASTGRLQ.

V gene TRBV10-3 combines with J gene TRBJ2-5; 8 nucleotides match TRBD2. CDR3 length: 16 residues. Germline CDR1 is ENHRY and CDR2 is SYGVKD. J gave up 5 bases and V 4 bases, and 12 bases lay outside the gene matches. The CDR3 coding sequence is TGTGCCATCAGTGGTGTTTGGCGGGAGGTGTCTGAGACCCAGTACTTC. Protein product: CAISGVWREVSETQYF.

This clonotype came up many times. The chain recombines TRBV10-3 with TRBJ1-1; TRBD1 agrees at 7 bases. The V gene's germline CDR1 is ENHRY and CDR2 SYGVKD. The CDR3 extends over 14 amino acids. After removal of 6 bases from V and 1 base from J, the junction contained 5 bases not matched to a gene. The CDR3 DNA is TGTGCCATCAGGCTCGACAGGGAGAACACTGAAGCTTTCTTT. It codes for CAIRLDRENTEAFF.

The chain couples TRBV6-5 to TRBJ2-1, with D maybe TRBD1 (5 bases). Trimming left V 4 bases short and J 8 bases short, with 15 bases between. Germline values: CDR1 MNHEY, CDR2 SVGAGI. The CDR3 spans 14 residues. The CDR3 sequence: CASSSDTKVDEQFF. The CDR3 nucleotides read TGTGCCAGCAGTTCGGACACAAAGGTAGATGAGCAGTTCTTC.

The gene calls are TRBV12-3 or TRBV12-4 and TRBJ2-1; 11 bases align to TRBD1. The V segment lost 5 bases and the J segment 3 bases; nucleotides outside the gene matches: 3. CDR3 size: 15 residues. This CDR3 is CASSQGQGVYNEQFF. As DNA, the CDR3 is TGTGCCAGCAGTCAGGGACAGGGGGTCTACAATGAGCAGTTCTTC.

This clonotype has ten or more counts. The chain combines TRBV13 with TRBJ2-1; 7 positions match TRBD2. Germline CDR1 PRHDT, CDR2 FYEKMQ (reference sequence). The CDR3 extends over 14 amino acids. V trimming: 3 bases; J trimming: 6 bases; junction bases outside the gene matches: 5. The CDR3 sequence is CASSLLAGVNEQFF. The CDR3 nucleotides read TGTGCCAGCAGCTTGCTGGCGGGAGTCAATGAGCAGTTCTTC.

This clonotype was found a few times. The rearrangement uses TRBV12-3 or TRBV12-4 and TRBJ2-1; 9 bases line up with TRBD2. Unmatched junction bases numbered 15, after V lost 1 base and J lost 5 bases. The CDR3 consists of 19 residues. CDR3 sequence: CASSLDTSGLPIGDNEQFF. Here the CDR3 DNA reads TGTGCCAGCAGTTTAGATACTAGCGGGCTACCTATTGGGGACAATGAGCAGTTCTTC.

The J gene is TRBJ2-1, the V gene TRBV20-1, with D tentatively TRBD2 (7 bases). With 5 bases removed from V and 3 bases from J, the gap between germline ends came to 17 bases. This CDR3 comprises 15 residues. CDR1 DFQATT and CDR2 SNEGSKA come from the germline V gene (reference sequence). CDR3: CSAPAPGGDYNEQFF. The CDR3 DNA reads TGCAGTGCTCCAGCTCCGGGGGGCGACTACAATGAGCAGTTCTTC.

At least ten counts were recorded for this clonotype. V and J are TRBV29-1 and TRBJ2-2; D not resolved. V lost 3 bases, J lost 0 bases, and 5 bases lay in between. This CDR3 is built from 13 residues. The germline CDR1 and CDR2 sequences are SQVTM and ANQGSEA. CDR3 in DNA: TGCAGCGTTGACAGGACGAACACCGGGGAGCTGTTTTTT. Its translation: CSVDRTNTGELFF.

This clonotype was counted only a few times. The rearrangement joins TRBV10-2 to TRBJ2-5; D uncertain. The CDR3 consists of 12 residues. Germline V gene lookup returns CDR1 WSHSY and CDR2 SAAADI. With 3 bases removed from V and 5 bases from J, the gap between germline ends came to 7 bases. CDR3 nucleotides: TGCGCCAGCAGTGAACAGCTTGAGACCCAGTACTTC. Protein product: CASSEQLETQYF.

This clonotype was seen more than once but under ten times. The chain couples TRBV4-2 to TRBJ1-3; D remains ambiguous. The CDR3 spans 16 residues. V was pared by 1 base and J by 0 bases, with 10 bases between. Looked up from germline, CDR1 is LGHNA and CDR2 is YNFKEQ. The CDR3 bases are TGTGCCAGCAGCCAAGTGGGCACTCGCTCTGGAAACACCATATATTTT. It specifies CASSQVGTRSGNTIYF.

V is TRBV27 and J is TRBJ2-1; weak D call: TRBD2 (6 bases). Trimming left V 5 bases short and J 0 bases short, with 14 bases between. The germline CDR1 and CDR2 sequences are MNHEY and SMNVEV (reference sequence). CDR3 length: 16 amino acids. The CDR3 region has the DNA TGTGCCAGCAGTCCTGCGGGGAGAAGCTCCTACAATGAGCAGTTCTTC. As protein: CASSPAGRSSYNEQFF.

The CDR3: CASSVSTGTSNTEAFF. CDR3 nucleotide sequence: TGTGCCAGCAGCGTTTCGACCGGGACGTCGAACACTGAAGCTTTCTTT. V gene TRBV9 combines with J gene TRBJ1-1; tentative D call: TRBD1 (5 bases). Trimming removed 2 bases at V and 1 base at J, with 15 bases between. Germline V gene data show CDR1 as SGDLS and CDR2 as YYNGEE. The CDR3 sequence is 16 residues long. Full variable domain (outside the CDR3, taken from reference TRBV9 and TRBJ1-1): DSGVTQTPKHLITATGQRVTLRCSPRSGDLSVYWYQQSLDQGLQFLIQYYNGEERAKGNILERFSAQQFPDLHSELNLSSLELGDSALYFCASSVSTGTSNTEAFFGQGTRLTVV.

This clonotype was counted a few times. This chain joins TRBV5-1 and TRBJ2-1; 7 positions match TRBD2. The CDR3 is made up of 14 amino acids. With V trimmed by 0 bases and J by 8 bases, 5 bases remained unmatched. Germline V gene sequence: CDR1 SGHRS, CDR2 YFSETQ. The CDR3 is CASSLGEGPHEQFF. CDR3 in DNA: TGCGCCAGCAGCTTGGGGGAGGGCCCCCATGAGCAGTTCTTC.

This clonotype was detected only a few times. The V gene is TRBV10-3, the J gene TRBJ1-2; D remains ambiguous. Germline V gene lookup returns CDR1 ENHRY and CDR2 SYGVKD. This CDR3 is 12 amino acids long. V was trimmed by 3 bases and J by 8 bases, leaving 10 bases between them. As DNA, the CDR3 is TGTGCCATCAGTGATGGTGCCGGCGGCTACACCTTC. It yields the protein CAISDGAGGYTF.

About this clonotype: A junction boundary mismatches the germline segment, possibly from a read error. The chain couples TRBV5-1 to TRBJ1-1; TRBD1 is a possible D gene (5 bases). The CDR3 totals 15 residues. CDR1 and CDR2 from the germline V gene are SGHRS and YFSETQ. CDR3 bases: TGCGCCCGCAGCTTGGCCGGGGGGGAGGACACTGAAGCTTTCTTT. This encodes CARSLAGGEDTEAFF.

Ten or more counts support this clonotype. The chain combines TRBV20-1 with TRBJ2-7; 8 bases match TRBD2. Germline CDR1 DFQATT, CDR2 SNEGSKA (reference sequence). This CDR3 spans 14 amino acids. Losses at the gene ends were 5 bases for V and 0 bases for J; bases not matched to a gene: 6. The CDR3 protein is CSAVRLARSYEQYF. The CDR3 nucleotides read TGCAGTGCTGTACGACTAGCGCGCTCCTACGAGCAGTACTTC.

J is TRBJ2-7 and V is TRBV28; D may be TRBD2 (5 bases). This CDR3 is 11 amino acids long. Germline V gene lookup returns CDR1 MDHEN and CDR2 SYDVKM. V lost 6 bases, J lost 7 bases, and 10 bases lay in between. DNA of the CDR3: TGTGCCAGCAGGAGGGCTCGAGAGCAGTACTTC. Encoded protein: CASRRAREQYF.

The genes are TRBV20-1 and TRBJ2-7; 12 nucleotides line up with TRBD2. The CDR3 is 14 amino acids. Germline V gene sequence: CDR1 DFQATT, CDR2 SNEGSKA (reference sequence). With V trimmed by 6 bases and J by 1 base, 4 bases remained unmatched. CDR3 residues: CSAPLAGGSYEQYF. The DNA of the CDR3 is TGCAGTGCACCTCTAGCGGGAGGGTCCTACGAGCAGTACTTC.

This sequence joins TRBV29-1 and TRBJ2-1, with TRBD2 matching 11 bases. V was clipped by 6 bases and J by 0 bases; unmatched bases: 10. Germline CDR1 SQVTM, CDR2 ANQGSEA. This CDR3 spans 17 amino acids. The DNA for the CDR3 is TGCAGCGTCGAACTAGCGGGAGAACCCGACTCCTACAATGAGCAGTTCTTC. This gives the protein CSVELAGEPDSYNEQFF.